The clone carrying this T cell receptor (beta chain) was detected ten times or more. Its specificity is not known. Using its own MiXCR run on the 5' RACE reads, TCRdb lists one record per CDR3 protein. The data contain approximately 230,000 distinct CDR3 sequences, 5.5% to 7.5% of them singletons. CDR3 length equals 12 residues. CDR1 and CDR2 (germline): SGHRS, YFSETQ. The V end was cut by 0 bases, the J end by 13 bases, with 11 bases between. The record originates from a study of identical twins. General observations from the study: Cord blood beta clonotypes present at high abundance carried fewer insertions; no such pattern appeared in memory repertoires.

No donor was unhealthy or non-Caucasian. This sample was also put to use in a study of T cells expressing NK-cell markers. According to that study: Dominant NKG2C+ clonotypes made up about 1.0-7.5% of CD8+ T cells in about six donors.

The sequence was obtained from a woman between 18 and 30 years old in good health. This rearrangement joins TRBV5-1 to TRBJ2-1, with unresolved D. Sequencing was carried out using CD8+ T cells sorted from blood. This CDR3 reads CASSLEAVRQFF. CDR3 nucleotide sequence: TGCGCCAGCAGCTTGGAGGCGGTGCGACAGTTCTTC.